This T cell receptor (beta chain) was retrieved from a study of tumor and adjacent non-tumor tissue in lung cancer. The template was RNA from unsorted bulk tissue. As to this clonotype: One end of the junction does not line up with germline, which may come from a read error.

A modified ARM-PCR protocol with three rounds of nested PCR amplified TCRbeta. From the multiplex PCR reads, TCRdb called clonotypes with MiXCR, one entry per CDR3 protein. The sample holds 91,000 or so distinct CDR3 sequences; about 67% are singletons and the top ten take 15% to 20%. The CDR3 totals 15 residues. The sequence was collected from a man aged 55 to 70 with non-small cell lung cancer. Source material: lung tumor tissue. This chain uses TRBV12-3 or TRBV12-4 with TRBJ2-1; 8 bases agree with TRBD2. CDR3: CVSRTSGGSYNEQFF. The CDR3 DNA sequence: TGTGTCAGCAGAACCAGCGGGGGTTCCTACAATGAGCAGTTCTTC.